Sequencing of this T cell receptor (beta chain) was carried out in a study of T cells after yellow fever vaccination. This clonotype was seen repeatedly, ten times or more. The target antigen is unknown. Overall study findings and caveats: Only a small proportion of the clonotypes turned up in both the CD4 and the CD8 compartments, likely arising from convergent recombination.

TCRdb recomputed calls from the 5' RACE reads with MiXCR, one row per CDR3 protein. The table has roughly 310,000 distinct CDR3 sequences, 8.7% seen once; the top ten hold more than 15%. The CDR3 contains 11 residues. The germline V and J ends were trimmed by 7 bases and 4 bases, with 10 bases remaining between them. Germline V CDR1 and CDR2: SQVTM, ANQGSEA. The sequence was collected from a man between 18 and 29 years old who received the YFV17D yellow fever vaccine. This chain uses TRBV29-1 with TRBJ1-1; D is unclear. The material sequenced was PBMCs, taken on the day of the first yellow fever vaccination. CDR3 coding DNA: TGCAGCGCCCTTATCCTCACTGAAGCTTTCTTT. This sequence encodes CSALILTEAFF.